Here is one T cell receptor (beta chain) with its context. In the PCR, 60 Vbeta and 13 Jbeta primers were used. Method: immunoSEQ multiplex PCR; TCRdb's copy keeps in-frame clones and lacks some. This sample yields roughly 170,000 clones, of which around 79% are seen a single time; approximately 2.4% belongs to the top ten. The data stem from a study of cytomegalovirus exposure and HLA in healthy donors. Specimen: PBMCs. The clonotype originates from a female donor in good health and CMV-seronegative.

DNA of the CDR3: TGTGCCAGCTCGCCTCAGGGGTACTATGGCTACACCTTC. This gives the protein CASSPQGYYGYTF. This sequence joins TRBV18 and TRBJ1-2; tentative D call: TRBD1 (6 bases). In germline, CDR1 is KGHSH, CDR2 LQKENI. The CDR3 runs to 13 residues. V shed 6 bases and J shed 3 bases, with 11 bases lying between them.